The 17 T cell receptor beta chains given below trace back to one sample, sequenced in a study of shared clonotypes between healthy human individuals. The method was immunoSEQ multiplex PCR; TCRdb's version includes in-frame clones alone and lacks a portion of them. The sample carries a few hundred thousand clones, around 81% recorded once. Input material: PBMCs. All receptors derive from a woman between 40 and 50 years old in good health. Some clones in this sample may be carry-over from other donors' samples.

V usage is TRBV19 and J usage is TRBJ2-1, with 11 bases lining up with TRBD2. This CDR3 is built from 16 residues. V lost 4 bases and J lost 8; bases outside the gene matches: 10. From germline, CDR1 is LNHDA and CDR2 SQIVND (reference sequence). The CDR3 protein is CASSRTSGPLGDEQFF. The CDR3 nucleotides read TGTGCCAGTAGTAGGACTAGCGGGCCCCTAGGGGATGAGCAGTTCTTC.

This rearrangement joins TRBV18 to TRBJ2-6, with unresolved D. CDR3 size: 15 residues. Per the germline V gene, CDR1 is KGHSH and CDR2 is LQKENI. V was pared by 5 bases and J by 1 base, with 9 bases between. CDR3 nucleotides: TGTGCCAGCTCAACTGGACCTTCTGGGGCCAACGTCCTGACTTTC. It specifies CASSTGPSGANVLTF.

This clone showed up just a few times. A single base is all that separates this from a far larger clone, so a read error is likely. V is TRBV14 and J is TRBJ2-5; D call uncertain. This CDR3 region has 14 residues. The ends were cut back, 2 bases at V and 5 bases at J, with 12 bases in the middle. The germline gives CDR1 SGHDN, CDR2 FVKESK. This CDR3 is CASSQPAIRETQYF. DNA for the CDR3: TGTGCCAGCAGCCAACCAGCTATTCGTGAGACCCAGTACTTC.

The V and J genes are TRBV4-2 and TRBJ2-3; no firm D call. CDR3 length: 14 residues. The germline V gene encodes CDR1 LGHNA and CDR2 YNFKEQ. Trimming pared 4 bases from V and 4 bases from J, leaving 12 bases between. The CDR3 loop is CASSPKSFSDTQYF. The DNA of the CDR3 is TGTGCCAGCAGCCCAAAGTCGTTCTCAGATACGCAGTATTTT.

CDR3 loop: CASPRSSTPSYEQYF. In DNA form, the CDR3 reads TGTGCCAGCCCAAGGAGCTCTACCCCATCCTACGAGCAGTACTTC. The chain carries TRBV6-1 and TRBJ2-7; D gene ambiguous. From germline, CDR1 is MNHNS and CDR2 SASEGT. The CDR3 length is 15 residues. The V gene lost 8 bases and the J gene lost 1 base, with 18 bases spanning the gap.

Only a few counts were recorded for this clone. The CDR3 spells CASSLERDYEQYF. The CDR3 DNA reads as TGTGCCAGCAGCTTGGAGCGAGACTACGAGCAGTACTTC. V usage is TRBV11-3 and J usage is TRBJ2-7, with D hard to call. The CDR3 spans 13 residues. The germline V gene has CDR1 SGHNT and CDR2 YENEEA. Trimming took 3 bases from V and 3 from J, leaving 9 bases between them.

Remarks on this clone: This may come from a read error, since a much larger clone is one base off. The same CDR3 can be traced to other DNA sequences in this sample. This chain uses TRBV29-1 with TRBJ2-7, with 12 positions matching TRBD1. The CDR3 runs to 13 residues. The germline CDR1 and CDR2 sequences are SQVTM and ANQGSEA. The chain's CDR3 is CSATGQGAHEQYF. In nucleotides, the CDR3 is TGCAGCGCCACGGGACAGGGGGCTCACGAGCAGTACTTT.

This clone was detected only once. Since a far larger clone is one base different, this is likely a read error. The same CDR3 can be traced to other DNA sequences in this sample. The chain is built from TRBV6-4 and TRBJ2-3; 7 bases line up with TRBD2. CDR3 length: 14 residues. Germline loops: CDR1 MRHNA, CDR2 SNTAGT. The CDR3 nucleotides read TGTGCCAGCAGTGATGGCGGGAGCACAGACACGCAGTATTTT. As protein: CASSDGGSTDTQYF.

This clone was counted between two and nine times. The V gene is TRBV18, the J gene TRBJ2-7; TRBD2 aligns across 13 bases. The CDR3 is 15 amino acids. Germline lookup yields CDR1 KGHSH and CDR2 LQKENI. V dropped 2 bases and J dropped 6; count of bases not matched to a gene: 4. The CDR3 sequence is CASSPWTSGSAEQYF. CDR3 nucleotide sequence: TGTGCCAGCTCACCATGGACTAGCGGGAGTGCCGAGCAGTACTTC.

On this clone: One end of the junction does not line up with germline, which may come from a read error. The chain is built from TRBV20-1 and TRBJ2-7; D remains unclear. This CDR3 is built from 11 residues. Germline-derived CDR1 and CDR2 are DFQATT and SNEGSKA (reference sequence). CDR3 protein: CSATTTYVQYF. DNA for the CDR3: TGCAGTGCTACTACTACGTACGTGCAGTACTTC.

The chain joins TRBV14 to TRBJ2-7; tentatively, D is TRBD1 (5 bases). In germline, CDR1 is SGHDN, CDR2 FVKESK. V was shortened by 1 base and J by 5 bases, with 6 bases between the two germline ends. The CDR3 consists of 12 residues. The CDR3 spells CASSQVRDEQYF. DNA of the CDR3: TGTGCCAGCAGCCAAGTCAGGGACGAGCAGTACTTC.

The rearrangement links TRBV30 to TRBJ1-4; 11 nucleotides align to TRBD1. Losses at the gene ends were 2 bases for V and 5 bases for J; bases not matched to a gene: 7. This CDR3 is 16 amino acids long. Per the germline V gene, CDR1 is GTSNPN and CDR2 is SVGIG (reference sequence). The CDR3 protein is CAWSPGTGGRNEKLFF. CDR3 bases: TGTGCCTGGAGTCCCGGGACAGGGGGACGGAATGAAAAACTGTTTTTT.

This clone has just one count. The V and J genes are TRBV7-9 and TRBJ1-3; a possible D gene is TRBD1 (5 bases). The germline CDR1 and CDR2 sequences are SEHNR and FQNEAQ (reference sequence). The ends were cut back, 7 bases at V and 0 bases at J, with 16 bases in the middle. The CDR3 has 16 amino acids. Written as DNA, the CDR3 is TGTGCCAGCACCGAAGCCGGGACGTACTCTGGAAACACCATATATTTT. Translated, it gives CASTEAGTYSGNTIYF.

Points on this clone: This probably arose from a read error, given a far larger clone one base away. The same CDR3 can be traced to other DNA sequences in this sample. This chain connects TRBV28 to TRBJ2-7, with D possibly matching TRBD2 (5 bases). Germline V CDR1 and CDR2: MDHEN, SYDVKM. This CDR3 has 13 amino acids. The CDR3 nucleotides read TGTGCCAGCCAGACGCGGGTAGAGGAAGAGCAATACTTC. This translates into CASQTRVEEEQYF.

CDR3 in DNA: TGCGCCAGCAGCCCGCGAACAGGGGACAAAGACGAGCAGTACTTC. Its translation: CASSPRTGDKDEQYF. The chain employs TRBV5-1 and TRBJ2-7, with 7 bases fitting TRBD1. The length of the CDR3 is 15 residues. Germline CDR1 and CDR2: SGHRS and YFSETQ. Unmatched junction bases numbered 12, after V lost 4 bases and J lost 5 bases.

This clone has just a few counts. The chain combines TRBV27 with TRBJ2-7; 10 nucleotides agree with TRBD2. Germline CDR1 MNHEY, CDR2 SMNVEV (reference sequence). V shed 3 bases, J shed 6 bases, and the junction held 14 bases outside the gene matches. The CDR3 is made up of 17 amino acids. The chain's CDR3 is CASSFTPLAGGFPEQYF. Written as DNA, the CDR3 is TGTGCCAGCAGTTTCACCCCGTTAGCGGGAGGATTCCCCGAGCAGTACTTC.

CDR3 sequence reads: CASSWGRGDEELFF. CDR3 nucleotide sequence: TGTGCCAGCAGCTGGGGAAGGGGTGACGAAGAACTGTTTTTT. This chain uses TRBV5-6 with TRBJ1-4; tentative D call: TRBD1 (5 bases). The germline V gene has CDR1 SGHDT and CDR2 YYEEEE. This CDR3 spans 14 amino acids. The ends were cut back, 3 bases at V and 12 bases at J, with 18 bases in the middle.